This TCR beta chain was sequenced in a study of response to subunit inactivated influenza vaccine. Findings of the study overall: The authors suggested that few new T cells are recruited per seasonal influenza vaccination.

TCRdb re-called the RT-PCR reads with MiXCR, one entry per CDR3 protein. The sample holds hundreds of thousands of distinct CDR3 sequences, approximately 15% seen once. This clonotype has at least ten counts. Antigen: not known. V shed 6 bases, J shed 0 bases, and the junction held 7 bases outside the gene matches. The CDR3 sequence is 16 residues long. Germline V lookup: CDR1 SQVTM, CDR2 ANQGSEA. The starting material was PBMCs from blood, obtained 12 days after vaccination. The TCR sequence derives from a man between 45 and 60 years old who received an inactivated influenza vaccine. This rearrangement joins TRBV29-1 to TRBJ2-2, with TRBD2 identical over 10 bases. The CDR3 spells CSVSGLAETNTGELFF. The CDR3 nucleotides read TGCAGCGTAAGTGGACTAGCGGAAACGAACACCGGGGAGCTGTTTTTT.